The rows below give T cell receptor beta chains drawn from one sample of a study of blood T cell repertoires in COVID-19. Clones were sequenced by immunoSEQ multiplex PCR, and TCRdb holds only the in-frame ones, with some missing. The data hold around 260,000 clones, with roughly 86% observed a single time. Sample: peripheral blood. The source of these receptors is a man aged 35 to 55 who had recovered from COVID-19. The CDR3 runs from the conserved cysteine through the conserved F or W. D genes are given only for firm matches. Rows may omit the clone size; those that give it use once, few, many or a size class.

CDR3 DNA: TGTGCTAGTGGCCAAGTACCACAGGGAGAAGCTTTCTTT
CDR3 protein: CASGQVPQGEAFF
clone size: NA
D gene: NA
J gene: TRBJ1-1
V gene: TRBV12-5

CDR3 DNA: TGTGCCCGAAAGGGCGGGTACACTGAAGCTTTCTTT
CDR3 protein: CARKGGYTEAFF
clone size: NA
D gene: NA
J gene: TRBJ1-1
V gene: TRBV2

CDR3 DNA: TGTGCCAGCAGCCAGGGGGGCTACGAGCAGTACTTC
CDR3 protein: CASSQGGYEQYF
clone size: NA
D gene: NA
J gene: TRBJ2-7
V gene: TRBV14

CDR3 DNA: TGTGCCAGCAGCTTAGCTGGTTTGTTCAAGAGCTCCTATAATTCACCCCTCCACTTT
CDR3 protein: CASSLAGLFKSSYNSPLHF
clone size: NA
D gene: NA
J gene: TRBJ1-6
V gene: TRBV7-9

CDR3 DNA: TGTGCCAGCAGCTCCCTAGAGAGGCTCTTCTACGAGCAGTACTTC
CDR3 protein: CASSSLERLFYEQYF
clone size: NA
D gene: NA
J gene: TRBJ2-7
V gene: TRBV7-2

CDR3 DNA: TGTGCCAGCAAGGAGGCTAGCGGGGCGGAGACCCAGTACTTC
CDR3 protein: CASKEASGAETQYF
clone size: NA
D gene: TRBD2
J gene: TRBJ2-5
V gene: TRBV2

CDR3 DNA: TGTGCCAGCACTAATGCGGGGGAGCGCACAGATACGCAGTATTTT
CDR3 protein: CASTNAGERTDTQYF
clone size: NA
D gene: TRBD2
J gene: TRBJ2-3
V gene: TRBV7-2

CDR3 DNA: TGTGCCAGCAGCCCCCGACTAGCGGGGGGGCAAGAGACCCAGTACTTC
CDR3 protein: CASSPRLAGGQETQYF
clone size: few
D gene: TRBD2
J gene: TRBJ2-5
V gene: TRBV7-6

CDR3 DNA: TGTGCCTGGAGTTGGGAAGCGGGATATTTGTCGGGCGAGCAGTACTTC
CDR3 protein: CAWSWEAGYLSGEQYF
clone size: once
D gene: TRBD2
J gene: TRBJ2-7
V gene: TRBV30

CDR3 DNA: TGTGCCTGGAGTAACGGTTTTAGCAATCAGCCCCAGCATTTT
CDR3 protein: CAWSNGFSNQPQHF
clone size: NA
D gene: NA
J gene: TRBJ1-5
V gene: TRBV30

CDR3 DNA: TGTGCCTTCTCGGACAGGGGATTTTACGAGCAGTACTTC
CDR3 protein: CAFSDRGFYEQYF
clone size: NA
D gene: TRBD1
J gene: TRBJ2-7
V gene: TRBV30

CDR3 DNA: TGTGCCAGCAGTTACATAGGCTGGGGAGGCACAGATACGCAGTATTTT
CDR3 protein: CASSYIGWGGTDTQYF
clone size: NA
D gene: NA
J gene: TRBJ2-3
V gene: TRBV6-2/TRBV6-3

CDR3 DNA: TGTGCCAGCAGTTTCCTCTGGGGGGGGCAGATCTCCCCCTCTGGGGCCAACGTCCTGACTTTC
CDR3 protein: CASSFLWGGQISPSGANVLTF
clone size: NA
D gene: NA
J gene: TRBJ2-6
V gene: TRBV27

CDR3 DNA: TGCGCCAGCAGCGGACAGGGGGGTGGGATCACTGAAGCTTTCTTT
CDR3 protein: CASSGQGGGITEAFF
clone size: NA
D gene: TRBD1
J gene: TRBJ1-1
V gene: TRBV5-1

CDR3 DNA: TGTGCCAGCAGCTTAGACAGGGCGAAGCAGTACTTC
CDR3 protein: CASSLDRAKQYF
clone size: NA
D gene: NA
J gene: TRBJ2-7
V gene: TRBV7-2

CDR3 DNA: TGTGCCAGCAGCCCGGTGAGTCGGGAGAGCACAGATACGCAGTATTTT
CDR3 protein: CASSPVSRESTDTQYF
clone size: NA
D gene: NA
J gene: TRBJ2-3
V gene: TRBV11-2

CDR3 DNA: TGTGCCAGCAAGGGTTCTAGCGGGACCAAGAACACCGGGGAGCTGTTTTTT
CDR3 protein: CASKGSSGTKNTGELFF
clone size: NA
D gene: TRBD2
J gene: TRBJ2-2
V gene: TRBV25-1

CDR3 DNA: TGTGCCAGTAGTTCGACAGGACGCACAGATACGCAGTATTTT
CDR3 protein: CASSSTGRTDTQYF
clone size: NA
D gene: NA
J gene: TRBJ2-3
V gene: TRBV19

CDR3 DNA: TGTGCCAGCAGTGAGACTAGCGGGGGGGCAACAGATACGCAGTATTTT
CDR3 protein: CASSETSGGATDTQYF
clone size: few
D gene: TRBD2
J gene: TRBJ2-3
V gene: TRBV6-1

CDR3 DNA: TGTGCCAGTAGTATAGGACAGGGTTGGACAGATACGCAGTATTTT
CDR3 protein: CASSIGQGWTDTQYF
clone size: once
D gene: TRBD1
J gene: TRBJ2-3
V gene: TRBV19

CDR3 DNA: TGTGCCAGCTCACGACAGGGCTTTTATAACACTGAAGCTTTCTTT
CDR3 protein: CASSRQGFYNTEAFF
clone size: NA
D gene: TRBD1
J gene: TRBJ1-1
V gene: TRBV18

CDR3 DNA: TGTGCCAGATTAGACAGGGTTCCCAGATACGAGCAGTACTTC
CDR3 protein: CARLDRVPRYEQYF
clone size: NA
D gene: TRBD1
J gene: TRBJ2-7
V gene: TRBV19

CDR3 DNA: TGTGCCAGCAGTTTAGGCCCCCGGGAGGAGCAGTACTTC
CDR3 protein: CASSLGPREEQYF
clone size: NA
D gene: NA
J gene: TRBJ2-7
V gene: TRBV27

CDR3 DNA: TGTGCCAGCAGCTTAAGCAGGACTAGCGGGAGGTCACCCTCCTACGAGCAGTACTTC
CDR3 protein: CASSLSRTSGRSPSYEQYF
clone size: NA
D gene: TRBD2
J gene: TRBJ2-7
V gene: TRBV11-3

CDR3 DNA: TGTGCCAGCAGCTTGGGCATCAACACAGATACGCAGTATTTT
CDR3 protein: CASSLGINTDTQYF
clone size: NA
D gene: NA
J gene: TRBJ2-3
V gene: TRBV11-2

CDR3 DNA: TGTGCCACCCTGGGACAGGGATACACTGAAGCTTTCTTT
CDR3 protein: CATLGQGYTEAFF
clone size: once
D gene: TRBD1
J gene: TRBJ1-1
V gene: TRBV12-3/TRBV12-4

CDR3 DNA: TGTGCCAGCACCTCGGGACTCAGGCAAGAGACCCAGTACTTC
CDR3 protein: CASTSGLRQETQYF
clone size: once
D gene: NA
J gene: TRBJ2-5
V gene: TRBV5-6

CDR3 DNA: TGTGCCAGCAGTTACTCGAGACAGGCAAACTATGGCTACACCTTC
CDR3 protein: CASSYSRQANYGYTF
clone size: NA
D gene: NA
J gene: TRBJ1-2
V gene: TRBV6-5

CDR3 DNA: TGTGCCAGCAGTGAAGAACCGGGACAGGGGTATGGGGAGACCCAGTACTTC
CDR3 protein: CASSEEPGQGYGETQYF
clone size: NA
D gene: TRBD1
J gene: TRBJ2-5
V gene: TRBV2

CDR3 DNA: TGTGCTAGTGGTCTACGAAACGACAATGAGCAGTTCTTC
CDR3 protein: CASGLRNDNEQFF
clone size: NA
D gene: NA
J gene: TRBJ2-1
V gene: TRBV12-5

CDR3 DNA: TGTGCCAGCAGTTACCCCGTCGTCAAGGGAGTGGAAGCTTTCTTT
CDR3 protein: CASSYPVVKGVEAFF
clone size: once
D gene: NA
J gene: TRBJ1-1
V gene: TRBV6-6

CDR3 DNA: TGTGCCAGCAGCACCCGACAGGGAGACAATTCACCCCTCCACTTT
CDR3 protein: CASSTRQGDNSPLHF
clone size: NA
D gene: TRBD1
J gene: TRBJ1-6
V gene: TRBV9

CDR3 DNA: TGTGCCAGCTCGCCCGGGACTCCCATGGCCGGGGAGCTGTTTTTT
CDR3 protein: CASSPGTPMAGELFF
clone size: NA
D gene: NA
J gene: TRBJ2-2
V gene: TRBV18

CDR3 DNA: TGCGCCAGCAGTGCCCGGGGCCAGGGGCCCTACGAGCAGTACTTC
CDR3 protein: CASSARGQGPYEQYF
clone size: NA
D gene: NA
J gene: TRBJ2-7
V gene: TRBV10-2

CDR3 DNA: TGTGCCAGCAGCTGGGGACCCGGGACTAGTCCTTCTGGAGATACGCAGTATTTT
CDR3 protein: CASSWGPGTSPSGDTQYF
clone size: NA
D gene: TRBD2
J gene: TRBJ2-3
V gene: TRBV13

CDR3 DNA: TGTGCCAGCAGCTTAGTAACGGGACTTCTAAACGCTGAAGCTTTCTTT
CDR3 protein: CASSLVTGLLNAEAFF
clone size: NA
D gene: NA
J gene: TRBJ1-1
V gene: TRBV7-2

CDR3 DNA: TGTGCCAGCAGCCCGCGAAGGGCGGGAGGATACAATGAGCAGTTCTTC
CDR3 protein: CASSPRRAGGYNEQFF
clone size: NA
D gene: TRBD2
J gene: TRBJ2-1
V gene: TRBV9

CDR3 DNA: TGTGCCAGCAGTGCACTGTACGAGCAGTACTTC
CDR3 protein: CASSALYEQYF
clone size: NA
D gene: NA
J gene: TRBJ2-7
V gene: TRBV2

CDR3 DNA: TGTGCCAGTAGTCCAGGGACAGAAGTCACAGATACGCAGTATTTT
CDR3 protein: CASSPGTEVTDTQYF
clone size: NA
D gene: TRBD1
J gene: TRBJ2-3
V gene: TRBV19

CDR3 DNA: TGTGCCAGCTCGCTGAATGGCGGGAGCTCCTACAATGAGCAGTTCTTC
CDR3 protein: CASSLNGGSSYNEQFF
clone size: NA
D gene: TRBD2
J gene: TRBJ2-1
V gene: TRBV18